Listed below are T cell receptor beta chains from one sample, sequenced in a study of early T cells in non-severe SARS-CoV-2 infection. Using its own MiXCR run on the 5' RACE reads, TCRdb lists one record per CDR3 protein. The table records tens of thousands of distinct CDR3 sequences, 13% to 15% of them present only once. The material was whole blood, obtained at baseline. Receptors were obtained from an adult who was a healthcare worker with PCR-confirmed SARS-CoV-2 infection or an uninfected control (not recorded which). Each CDR3 is given with its conserved first and last residue. D genes are given only for firm matches. Size is omitted from some rows. Given values are once, few, many or a class for expanded clones.

NA,TRBV28,NA,TRBJ2-7,CASSEGVGSGEQYF,TGTGCCAGCAGTGAGGGGGTAGGTTCGGGCGAGCAGTACTTC
NA,TRBV6-5,TRBD1,TRBJ2-7,CASSTPTGGLKEQYF,TGTGCCAGCAGTACCCCGACAGGGGGACTAAAAGAGCAGTACTTC
few,TRBV19,NA,TRBJ2-7,CASSLRDSAYEQYF,TGTGCCAGTAGTCTCCGGGACTCGGCCTACGAGCAGTACTTC
NA,TRBV20-1,NA,TRBJ2-3,CSAASSEPSSTDTQYF,TGCAGTGCTGCCTCCAGCGAACCCTCTAGCACAGATACGCAGTATTTT
NA,TRBV27,NA,TRBJ1-2,CASRQGSAYGYTF,TGTGCCAGCAGGCAGGGATCTGCCTATGGCTACACCTTC
NA,TRBV28,TRBD2,TRBJ2-1,CASSLWTSGKNEQFF,TGTGCCAGCAGTTTATGGACTAGCGGGAAGAATGAGCAGTTCTTC
few,TRBV20-1,TRBD1,TRBJ2-2,CSARDGLGQALTGELFF,TGCAGTGCTAGAGACGGGCTTGGACAGGCGCTCACCGGGGAGCTGTTTTTT
few,TRBV7-9,TRBD2,TRBJ2-3,CASSPGLAGVGDTQYF,TGTGCCAGCAGCCCAGGACTAGCGGGAGTTGGGGATACGCAGTATTTT
many,TRBV2,TRBD1,TRBJ1-2,CASGQGQFYGYTF,TGTGCCAGCGGACAGGGACAGTTCTATGGCTACACCTTC
NA,TRBV7-8,NA,TRBJ2-1,CASTPWSYNEQFF,TGTGCCAGCACCCCGTGGTCCTACAATGAGCAGTTCTTC
many,TRBV27,NA,TRBJ2-3,CASRLGGPTVGDTQYF,TGTGCCAGCAGACTGGGGGGACCCACCGTGGGGGATACGCAGTATTTT
NA,TRBV18,TRBD2,TRBJ2-3,CASSPRGRESTDTQYF,TGTGCCAGCTCACCACGGGGGAGGGAGAGCACAGATACGCAGTATTTT
NA,TRBV29-1,NA,TRBJ1-1,CSVSGWGITEAFF,TGCAGCGTTTCAGGGTGGGGGATCACTGAAGCTTTCTTT
few,TRBV18,TRBD1,TRBJ2-7,CASSPGTDAYEQYF,TGTGCCAGCTCACCGGGGACAGACGCCTACGAGCAGTACTTC
NA,TRBV6-5,TRBD1,TRBJ1-6,CASMPKTGSLAPLHF,TGTGCCAGCATGCCCAAGACAGGGAGTCTAGCACCCCTCCACTTT
NA,TRBV4-1,TRBD1,TRBJ2-1,CASSLRDRDYNEQFF,TGCGCCAGCAGCCTCCGGGACAGGGACTACAATGAGCAGTTCTTC
many,TRBV15,NA,TRBJ1-2,CATSKRLGNYGYTF,TGTGCCACCAGCAAAAGGCTAGGAAACTATGGCTACACCTTC
NA,TRBV6-4,NA,TRBJ1-4,CASSPVSGTNEKLFF,TGTGCCAGCAGTCCAGTCTCCGGAACTAATGAAAAACTGTTTTTT
NA,TRBV4-2,TRBD1,TRBJ1-3,CASSSQGASGNTIYF,TGTGCCAGCAGCTCTCAGGGGGCGTCTGGAAACACCATATATTTT
NA,TRBV10-3,TRBD1,TRBJ2-2,CATNHGTGYSGELFF,TGTGCCACCAACCACGGGACAGGGTATTCCGGGGAGCTGTTTTTT
few,TRBV12-3/TRBV12-4,NA,TRBJ1-5,CASSLWDTNQPQHF,TGTGCCAGCAGTTTATGGGACACGAATCAGCCCCAGCATTTT
NA,TRBV6-1,TRBD1,TRBJ2-1,CASSEIFDRGTGMYNEQFF,TGTGCCAGCAGTGAAATTTTTGACAGGGGAACAGGGATGTACAATGAGCAGTTCTTC
few,TRBV11-3,NA,TRBJ1-5,CATPPGVQPQHF,TGTGCCACCCCGCCTGGGGTTCAGCCCCAGCATTTT
few,TRBV24-1,NA,TRBJ2-1,CATSDGSYNEQFF,TGTGCCACCAGTGATGGATCCTACAATGAGCAGTTCTTC
many,TRBV7-7,NA,TRBJ2-5,CASSSSGTDETQYF,TGTGCCAGCAGCTCCTCCGGGACGGACGAGACCCAGTACTTC
NA,TRBV15,TRBD2,TRBJ2-1,CASAGGYNEQFF,TGTGCCTCGGCGGGAGGTTACAATGAGCAGTTCTTC
many,TRBV7-3,TRBD2,TRBJ2-1,CASSPRTSGQSEQFF,TGTGCCAGCAGCCCCCGGACTAGCGGGCAGAGTGAGCAGTTCTTC
NA,TRBV5-1,NA,TRBJ2-5,CASSLDHRTQYF,TGCGCCAGCAGCTTGGACCACCGGACCCAGTACTTC